This TCR beta chain originates from a study of blood T cell repertoires in COVID-19. This clone was seen just once. V was cut by 0 bases and J by 6 bases, with 10 bases left in between. The CDR3 consists of 14 residues. Germline assignment: CDR1 SGHRS and CDR2 YFSETQ. This table comes from immunoSEQ multiplex PCR, and its TCRdb copy is limited to in-frame clones, with some not included. The data contain 350,000 to 450,000 clones, 87% of them seen just once; the ten biggest clones take up 2.3%. The source of this sequence is a woman aged 60-75 years with COVID-19, enrolled during active disease. The J gene is TRBJ2-4, the V gene TRBV5-1, with D unclear. Material for sequencing was peripheral blood. CDR3 loop: CASSLVGDGNIQYF. As DNA, the CDR3 is TGCGCCAGCAGCTTGGTGGGCGATGGAAACATTCAGTACTTC.